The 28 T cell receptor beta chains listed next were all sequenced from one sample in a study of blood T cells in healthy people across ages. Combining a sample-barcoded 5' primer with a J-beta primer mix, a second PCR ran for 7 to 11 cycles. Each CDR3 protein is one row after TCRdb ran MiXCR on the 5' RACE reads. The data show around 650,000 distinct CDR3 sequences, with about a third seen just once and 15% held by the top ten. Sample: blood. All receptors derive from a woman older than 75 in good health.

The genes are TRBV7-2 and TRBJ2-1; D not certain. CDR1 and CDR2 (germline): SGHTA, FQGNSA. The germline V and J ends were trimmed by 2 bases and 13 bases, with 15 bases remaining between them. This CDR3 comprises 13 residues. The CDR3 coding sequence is TGTGCCAGCAGCTTAAATTTGGGCGAGACCCAGTTCTTC. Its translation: CASSLNLGETQFF. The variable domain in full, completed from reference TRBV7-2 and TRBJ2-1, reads GAGVSQSPSNKVTEKGKDVELRCDPISGHTALYWYRQSLGQGLEFLIYFQGNSAPDKSGLPSDRFSAERTGGSVSTLTIQRTQQEDSAVYLCASSLNLGETQFFGPGTRLTVL.

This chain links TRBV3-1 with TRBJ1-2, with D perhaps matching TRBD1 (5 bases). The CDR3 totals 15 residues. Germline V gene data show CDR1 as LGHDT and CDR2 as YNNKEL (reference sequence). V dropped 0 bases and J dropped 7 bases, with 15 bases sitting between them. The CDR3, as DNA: TGTGCCAGCAGCCAAGATAGGGCGGCAGGGCTTGGCTACACCTTC. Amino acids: CASSQDRAAGLGYTF.

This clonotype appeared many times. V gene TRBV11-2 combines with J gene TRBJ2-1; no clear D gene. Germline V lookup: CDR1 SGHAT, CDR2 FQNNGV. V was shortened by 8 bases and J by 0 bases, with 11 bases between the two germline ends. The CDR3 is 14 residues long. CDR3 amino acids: CASLAPSSYNEQFF. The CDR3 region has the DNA TGTGCCAGCTTGGCACCGAGCTCCTACAATGAGCAGTTCTTC.

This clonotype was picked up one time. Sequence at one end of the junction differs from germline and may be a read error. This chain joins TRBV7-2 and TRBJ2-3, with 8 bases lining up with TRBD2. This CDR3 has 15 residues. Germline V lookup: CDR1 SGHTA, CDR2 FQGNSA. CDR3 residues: CVSSLGGAGADTQYF. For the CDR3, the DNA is TGTGTCAGCAGCCTCGGGGGGGCCGGCGCAGATACGCAGTATTTT.

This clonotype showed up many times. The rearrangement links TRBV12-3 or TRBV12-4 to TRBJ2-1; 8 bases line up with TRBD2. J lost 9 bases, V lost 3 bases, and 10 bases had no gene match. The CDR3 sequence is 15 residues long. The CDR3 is CASSLGGGPGGEQFF. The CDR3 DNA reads TGTGCCAGCAGTTTGGGCGGGGGGCCGGGGGGTGAGCAGTTCTTC.

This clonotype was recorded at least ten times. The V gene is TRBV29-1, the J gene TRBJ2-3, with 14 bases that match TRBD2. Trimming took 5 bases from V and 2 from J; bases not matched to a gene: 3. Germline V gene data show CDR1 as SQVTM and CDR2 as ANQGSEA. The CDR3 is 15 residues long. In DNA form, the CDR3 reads TGCAGCGTTCGGACTAGCGGGGGGCCCACAGATACGCAGTATTTT. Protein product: CSVRTSGGPTDTQYF.

CDR3 in DNA: TGCAGTGCTCTCCCGATCGGGGTGATCGATGAGCAGTTCTTC. Its protein product is CSALPIGVIDEQFF. The rearrangement uses TRBV20-1 and TRBJ2-1; perhaps TRBD2 as D (5 bases). The V end was cut by 5 bases, the J end by 8 bases, with 19 bases between. Germline assignment: CDR1 DFQATT and CDR2 SNEGSKA (reference sequence). The CDR3 extends over 14 amino acids.

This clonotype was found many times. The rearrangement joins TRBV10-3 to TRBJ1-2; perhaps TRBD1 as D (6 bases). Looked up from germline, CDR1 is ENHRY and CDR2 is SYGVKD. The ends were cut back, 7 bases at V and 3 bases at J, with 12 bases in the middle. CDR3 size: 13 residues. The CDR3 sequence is CAITKGGDYGYTF. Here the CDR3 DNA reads TGTGCCATCACCAAAGGGGGGGACTATGGCTACACCTTC.

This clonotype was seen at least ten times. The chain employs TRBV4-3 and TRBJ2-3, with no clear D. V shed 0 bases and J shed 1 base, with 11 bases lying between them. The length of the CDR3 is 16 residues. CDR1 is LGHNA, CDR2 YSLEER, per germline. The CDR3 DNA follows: TGCGCCAGCAGCCAAGATACCGGTAGGGGCACAGATACGCAGTATTTT. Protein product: CASSQDTGRGTDTQYF.

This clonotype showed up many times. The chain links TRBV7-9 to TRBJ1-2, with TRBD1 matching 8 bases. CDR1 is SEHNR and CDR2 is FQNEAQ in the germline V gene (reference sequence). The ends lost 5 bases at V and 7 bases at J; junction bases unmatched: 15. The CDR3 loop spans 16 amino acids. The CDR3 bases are TGTGCCAGCAGCCTCGACCAGGGGGCGCGAACCCTTGGCTACACCTTC. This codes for CASSLDQGARTLGYTF. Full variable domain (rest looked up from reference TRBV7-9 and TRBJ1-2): DTGVSQNPRHKITKRGQNVTFRCDPISEHNRLYWYRQTLGQGPEFLTYFQNEAQLEKSRLLSDRFSAERPKGSFSTLEIQRTEQGDSAMYLCASSLDQGARTLGYTFGSGTRLTVV.

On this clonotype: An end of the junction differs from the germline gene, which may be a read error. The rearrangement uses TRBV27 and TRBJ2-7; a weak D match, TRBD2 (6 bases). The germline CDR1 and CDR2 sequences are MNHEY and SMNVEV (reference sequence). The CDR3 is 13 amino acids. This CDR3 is CASRLAAVSEQYF. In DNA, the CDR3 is TGTGCCAGCCGTTTAGCGGCGGTAAGCGAGCAGTACTTC.

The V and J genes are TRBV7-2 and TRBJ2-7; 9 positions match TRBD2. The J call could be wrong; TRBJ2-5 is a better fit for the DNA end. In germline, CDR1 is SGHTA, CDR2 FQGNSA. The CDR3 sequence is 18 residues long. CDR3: CASSLALHSSGAGETQYF. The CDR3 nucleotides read TGTGCCAGCAGCTTAGCGCTTCATTCTAGCGGGGCTGGAGAGACCCAGTACTTC.

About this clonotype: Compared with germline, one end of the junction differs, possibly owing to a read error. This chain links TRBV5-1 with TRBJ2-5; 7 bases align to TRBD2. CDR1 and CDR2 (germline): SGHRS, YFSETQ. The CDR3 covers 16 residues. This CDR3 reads CVSSVQGLPLWETQYF. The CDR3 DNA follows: TGCGTCAGCAGCGTCCAGGGACTACCGTTGTGGGAGACCCAGTACTTC. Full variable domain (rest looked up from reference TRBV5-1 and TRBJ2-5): KAGVTQTPRYLIKTRGQQVTLSCSPISGHRSVSWYQQTPGQGLQFLFEYFSETQRNKGNFPGRFSGRQFSNSRSEMNVSTLELGDSALYLCVSSVQGLPLWETQYFGPGTRLLVL.

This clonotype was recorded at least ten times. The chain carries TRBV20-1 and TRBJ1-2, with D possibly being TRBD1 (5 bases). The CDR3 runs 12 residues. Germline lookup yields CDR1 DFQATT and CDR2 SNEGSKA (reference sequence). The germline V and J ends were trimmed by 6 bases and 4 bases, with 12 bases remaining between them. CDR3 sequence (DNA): TGCAGTGCCGGGACGGTGGGCTATGGCTACACCTTC. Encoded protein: CSAGTVGYGYTF.

CDR3 loop: CASSLDRGSPSHF. Written as DNA, the CDR3 is TGTGCCAGCAGCTTAGATAGGGGTTCACCCTCCCACTTT. The chain recombines TRBV7-2 with TRBJ1-6; D is possibly TRBD1 (5 bases). The length of the CDR3 is 13 residues. Germline V CDR1 and CDR2: SGHTA, FQGNSA. The V and J ends lost 1 base and 18 bases respectively, with 16 bases between them.

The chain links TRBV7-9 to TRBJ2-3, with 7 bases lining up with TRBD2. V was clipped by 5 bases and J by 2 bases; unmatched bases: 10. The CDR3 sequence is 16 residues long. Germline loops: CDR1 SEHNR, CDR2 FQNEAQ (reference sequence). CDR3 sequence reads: CASSRPSGVLTDTQYF. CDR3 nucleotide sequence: TGTGCCAGCAGCCGCCCGAGCGGGGTTCTCACAGATACGCAGTATTTT.

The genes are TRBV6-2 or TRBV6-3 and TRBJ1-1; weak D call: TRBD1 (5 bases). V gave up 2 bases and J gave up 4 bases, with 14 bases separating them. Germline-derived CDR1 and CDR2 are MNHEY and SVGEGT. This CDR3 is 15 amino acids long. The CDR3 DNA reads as TGTGCCAGCAGTTACAGTGGGGGGAAGAGCACTGAAGCTTTCTTT. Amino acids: CASSYSGGKSTEAFF.

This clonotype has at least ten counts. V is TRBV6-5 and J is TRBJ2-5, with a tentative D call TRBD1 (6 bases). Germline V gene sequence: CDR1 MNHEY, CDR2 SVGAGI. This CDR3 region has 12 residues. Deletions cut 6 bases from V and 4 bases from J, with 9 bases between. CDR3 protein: CASRQGVETQYF. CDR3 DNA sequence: TGTGCCAGCAGACAGGGAGTAGAGACCCAGTACTTC.

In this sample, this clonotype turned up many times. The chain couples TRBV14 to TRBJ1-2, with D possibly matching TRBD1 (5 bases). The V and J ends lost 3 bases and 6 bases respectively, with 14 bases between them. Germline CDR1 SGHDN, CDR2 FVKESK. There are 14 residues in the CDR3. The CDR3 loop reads CASSQGRGWDGYTF. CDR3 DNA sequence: TGTGCCAGCAGCCAGGGGAGGGGCTGGGATGGCTACACCTTC.

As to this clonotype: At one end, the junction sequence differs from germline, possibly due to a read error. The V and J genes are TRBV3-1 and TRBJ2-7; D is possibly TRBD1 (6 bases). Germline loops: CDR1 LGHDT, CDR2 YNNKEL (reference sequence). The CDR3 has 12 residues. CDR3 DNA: TGTGCCAGCAGCCGGGGGCCCTGCGATGAGGACTTC. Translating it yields CASSRGPCDEDF.

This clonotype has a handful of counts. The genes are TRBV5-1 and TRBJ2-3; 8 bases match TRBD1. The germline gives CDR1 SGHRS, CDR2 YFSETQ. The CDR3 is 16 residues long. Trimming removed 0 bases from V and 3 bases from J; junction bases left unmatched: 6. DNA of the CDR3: TGCGCCAGCAGCTTGGATCCAGGGGGCGCGACAGATACGCAGTATTTT. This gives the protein CASSLDPGGATDTQYF.

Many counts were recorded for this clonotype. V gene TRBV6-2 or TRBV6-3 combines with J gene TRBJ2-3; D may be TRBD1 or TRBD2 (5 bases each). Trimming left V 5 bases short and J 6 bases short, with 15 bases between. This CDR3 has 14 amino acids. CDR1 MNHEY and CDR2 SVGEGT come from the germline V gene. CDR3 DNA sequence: TGTGCCAGCAGTCGGGACCCCCGGCGGGATACGCAGTATTTT. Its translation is CASSRDPRRDTQYF.

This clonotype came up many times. The CDR3 is CSARDHRTASYNEQFF. For the CDR3, the DNA is TGCAGTGCTAGAGATCACAGGACAGCTTCTTACAATGAGCAGTTCTTC. The chain employs TRBV20-1 and TRBJ2-1; possibly TRBD1 for D (6 bases). V shed 0 bases and J shed 4 bases, with 16 bases lying between them. The length of the CDR3 is 16 residues. Per the germline V gene, CDR1 is DFQATT and CDR2 is SNEGSKA (reference sequence).

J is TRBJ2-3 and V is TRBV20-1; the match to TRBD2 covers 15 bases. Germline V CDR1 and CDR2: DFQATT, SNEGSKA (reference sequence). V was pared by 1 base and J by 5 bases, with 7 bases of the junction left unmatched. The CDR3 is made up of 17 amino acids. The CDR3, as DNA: TGCAGTGCTAGAGGGACTAGCGGGGGGGCCGGTGTAGATACGCAGTATTTT. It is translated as CSARGTSGGAGVDTQYF.

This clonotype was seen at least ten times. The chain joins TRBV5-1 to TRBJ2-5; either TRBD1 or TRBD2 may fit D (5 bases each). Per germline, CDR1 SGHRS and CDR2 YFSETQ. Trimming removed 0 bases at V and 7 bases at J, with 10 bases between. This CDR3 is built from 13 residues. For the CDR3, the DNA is TGCGCCAGCAGCTTGGCGGAGAGGGGGACCCAGTACTTC. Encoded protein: CASSLAERGTQYF.

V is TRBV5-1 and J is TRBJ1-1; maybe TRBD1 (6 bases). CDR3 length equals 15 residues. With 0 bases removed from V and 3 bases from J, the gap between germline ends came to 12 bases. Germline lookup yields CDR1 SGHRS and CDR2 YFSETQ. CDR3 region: CASSLGPGDHTEAFF. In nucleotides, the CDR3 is TGCGCCAGCAGCTTGGGCCCAGGGGATCACACTGAAGCTTTCTTT. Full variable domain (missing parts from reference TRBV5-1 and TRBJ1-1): KAGVTQTPRYLIKTRGQQVTLSCSPISGHRSVSWYQQTPGQGLQFLFEYFSETQRNKGNFPGRFSGRQFSNSRSEMNVSTLELGDSALYLCASSLGPGDHTEAFFGQGTRLTVV.

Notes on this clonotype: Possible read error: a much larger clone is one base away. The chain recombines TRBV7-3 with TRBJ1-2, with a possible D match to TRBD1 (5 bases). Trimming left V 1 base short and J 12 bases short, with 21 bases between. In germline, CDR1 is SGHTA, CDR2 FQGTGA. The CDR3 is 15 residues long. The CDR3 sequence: CASSLNARGMRGHTF. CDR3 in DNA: TGTGCCAGCAGCTTAAATGCCCGTGGCATGAGGGGCCACACCTTC.

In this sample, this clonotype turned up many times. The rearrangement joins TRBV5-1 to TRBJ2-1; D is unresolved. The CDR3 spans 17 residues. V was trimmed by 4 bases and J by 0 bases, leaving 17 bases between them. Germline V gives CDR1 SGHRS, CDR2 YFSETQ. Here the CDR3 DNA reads TGCGCCAGCAGCCCCACTATGGGTTCCGGCTCCTACAATGAGCAGTTCTTC. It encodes CASSPTMGSGSYNEQFF.